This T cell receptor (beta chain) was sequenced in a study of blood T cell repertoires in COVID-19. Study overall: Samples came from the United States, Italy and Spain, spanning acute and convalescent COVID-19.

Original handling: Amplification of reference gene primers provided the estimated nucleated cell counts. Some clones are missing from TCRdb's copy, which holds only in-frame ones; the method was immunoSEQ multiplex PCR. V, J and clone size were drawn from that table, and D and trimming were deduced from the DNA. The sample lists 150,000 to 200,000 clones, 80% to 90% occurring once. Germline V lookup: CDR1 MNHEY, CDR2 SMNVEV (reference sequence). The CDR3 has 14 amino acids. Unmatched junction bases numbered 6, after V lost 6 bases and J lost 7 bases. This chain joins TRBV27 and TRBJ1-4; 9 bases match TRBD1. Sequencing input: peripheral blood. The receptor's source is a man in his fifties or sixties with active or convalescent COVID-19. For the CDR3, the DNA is TGTGCCAGCAGGTTAACAGGGGGCGGTGAAAAACTGTTTTTT. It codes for CASRLTGGGEKLFF. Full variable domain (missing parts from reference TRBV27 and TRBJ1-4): EAQVTQNPRYLITVTGKKLTVTCSQNMNHEYMSWYRQDPGLGLRQIYYSMNVEVTDKGDVPEGYKVSRKEKRNFPLILESPSPNQTSLYFCASRLTGGGEKLFFGSGTQLSVL.